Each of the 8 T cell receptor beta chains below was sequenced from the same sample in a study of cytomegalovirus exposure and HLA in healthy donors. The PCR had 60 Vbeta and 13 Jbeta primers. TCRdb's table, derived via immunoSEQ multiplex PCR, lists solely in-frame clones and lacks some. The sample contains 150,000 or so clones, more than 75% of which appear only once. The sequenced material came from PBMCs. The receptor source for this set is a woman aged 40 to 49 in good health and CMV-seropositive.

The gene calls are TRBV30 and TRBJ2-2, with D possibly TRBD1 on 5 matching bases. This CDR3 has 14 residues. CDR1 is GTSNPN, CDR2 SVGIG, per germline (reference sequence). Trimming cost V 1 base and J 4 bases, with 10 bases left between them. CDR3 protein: CAWSALRGTGELFF. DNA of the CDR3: TGTGCCTGGAGTGCGCTTAGGGGCACCGGGGAGCTGTTTTTT.

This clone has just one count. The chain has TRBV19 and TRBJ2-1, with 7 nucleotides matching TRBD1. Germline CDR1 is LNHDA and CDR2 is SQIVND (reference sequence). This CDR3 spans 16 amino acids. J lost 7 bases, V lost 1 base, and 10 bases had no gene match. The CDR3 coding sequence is TGTGCCAGTAGTATAGCGGGCAGGGGGTACGTTAATGAGCAGTTCTTC. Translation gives CASSIAGRGYVNEQFF. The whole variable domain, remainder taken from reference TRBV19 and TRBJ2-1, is DGGITQSPKYLFRKEGQNVTLSCEQNLNHDAMYWYRQDPGQGLRLIYYSQIVNDFQKGDIAEGYSVSREKKESFPLTVTSAQKNPTAFYLCASSIAGRGYVNEQFFGPGTRLTVL.

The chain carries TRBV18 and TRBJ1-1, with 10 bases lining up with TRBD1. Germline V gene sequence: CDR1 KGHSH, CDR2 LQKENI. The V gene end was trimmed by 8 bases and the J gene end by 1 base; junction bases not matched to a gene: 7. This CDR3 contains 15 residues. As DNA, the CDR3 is TGTGCCAGCACTCGGACAGGGGGAACGAACACTGAAGCTTTCTTT. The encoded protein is CASTRTGGTNTEAFF.

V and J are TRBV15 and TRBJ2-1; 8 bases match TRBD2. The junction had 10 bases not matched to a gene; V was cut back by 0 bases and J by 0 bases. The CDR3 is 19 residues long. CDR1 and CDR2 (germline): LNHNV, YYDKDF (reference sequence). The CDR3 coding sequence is TGTGCCACCAGCAGAGAATTAGCGGGACTTACAATCTCCTACAATGAGCAGTTCTTC. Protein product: CATSRELAGLTISYNEQFF.

The CDR3 is CAWSDPRSFGRRYGYTF. DNA for the CDR3: TGTGCCTGGAGTGATCCCCGATCGTTCGGCCGGCGGTATGGCTACACCTTC. The chain uses TRBV30 and TRBJ1-2; D gene ambiguous. Trimming stripped 1 base from V and 5 bases from J, with 23 bases between. CDR1 is GTSNPN and CDR2 is SVGIG in the germline V gene (reference sequence). The CDR3 has 17 residues.

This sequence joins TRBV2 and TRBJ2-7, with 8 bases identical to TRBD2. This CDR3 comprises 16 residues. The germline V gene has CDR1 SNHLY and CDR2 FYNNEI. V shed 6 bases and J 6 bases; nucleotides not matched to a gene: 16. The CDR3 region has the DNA TGTGCCAGCAGAGCTCCTCGGACTAGCTTTTTGGGCGAGCAGTACTTC. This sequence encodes CASRAPRTSFLGEQYF.

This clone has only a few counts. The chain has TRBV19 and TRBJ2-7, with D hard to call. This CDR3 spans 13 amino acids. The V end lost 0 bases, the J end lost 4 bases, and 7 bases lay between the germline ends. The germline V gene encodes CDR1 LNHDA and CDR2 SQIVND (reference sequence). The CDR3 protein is CASSIEIYYEQYF. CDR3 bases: TGTGCCAGTAGTATAGAGATCTATTACGAGCAGTACTTC. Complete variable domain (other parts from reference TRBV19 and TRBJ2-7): DGGITQSPKYLFRKEGQNVTLSCEQNLNHDAMYWYRQDPGQGLRLIYYSQIVNDFQKGDIAEGYSVSREKKESFPLTVTSAQKNPTAFYLCASSIEIYYEQYFGPGTRLTVT.

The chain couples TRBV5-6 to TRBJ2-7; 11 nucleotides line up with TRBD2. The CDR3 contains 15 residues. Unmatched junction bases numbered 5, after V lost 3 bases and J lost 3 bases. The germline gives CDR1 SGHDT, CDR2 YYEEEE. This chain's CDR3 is CASSSPLAGDYEQYF. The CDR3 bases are TGTGCCAGCAGCTCGCCACTAGCGGGAGACTACGAGCAGTACTTC. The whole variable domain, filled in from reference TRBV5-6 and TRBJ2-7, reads DAGVTQSPTHLIKTRGQQVTLRCSPKSGHDTVSWYQQALGQGPQFIFQYYEEEERQRGNFPDRFSGHQFPNYSSELNVNALLLGDSALYLCASSSPLAGDYEQYFGPGTRLTVT.